This T cell receptor beta chain was identified during a study of cytomegalovirus exposure and HLA in healthy donors. General study findings and limits: Clusters of TCRs from the first cohort tended to co-occur in the approximately 130 validation repertoires (as a later analysis found). Overall, approximately 180 TCR beta chains were annotated as cytomegalovirus-associated.

Germline V CDR1 and CDR2: MDHEN, SYDVKM. V shed 6 bases, J shed 4 bases, and the junction held 11 bases outside the gene matches. The CDR3 contains 15 residues. For this clone: The antigen is unknown.

Assay: immunoSEQ multiplex PCR; the TCRdb copy retains only in-frame clones and omits some. Of around 190,000 clones listed, 85% are singletons. The J gene is TRBJ2-7, the V gene TRBV28, with 8 bases aligning to TRBD1. Sequenced: PBMCs. The receptor's source is a man aged 18 to 29 in good health and CMV-seropositive. The CDR3 sequence: CASRGAGQALYEQYF. The CDR3 DNA follows: TGTGCCAGCAGGGGGGCGGGACAGGCATTGTACGAGCAGTACTTC.